Reported below is one TCR beta chain. The data are from a study of blood T cell repertoires in COVID-19. Measured with immunoSEQ multiplex PCR; TCRdb has only the in-frame clones, and not every one. This sample has some 190,000 clones, with around 83% found just once. The CDR3 sequence is 13 residues long. The germline V and J ends were trimmed by 4 bases and 7 bases, with 13 bases remaining between them. Germline loops: CDR1 MGHRA, CDR2 YSYEKL. The receptor's source is a woman in her thirties or forties in a cohort exposed to, infected with or recovered from COVID-19 (not recorded which). The chain links TRBV4-1 to TRBJ2-5; D possibly corresponds to TRBD2 (5 bases). Material: PBMCs or T cells enriched from blood (not recorded which). The CDR3: CASSPAFGGTQYF. The CDR3 DNA reads as TGCGCCAGCAGCCCCGCGTTTGGAGGGACCCAGTACTTC.